In its sample, the clone carrying this T cell receptor beta chain was seen a few times. The target antigen is unknown. This sample stems from a study of CD8+ T cells in alopecia areata. The treatment: oral pan-JAK inhibitor, 5-10 mg twice daily. Peripheral blood samples and lesional scalp punch biopsies were obtained from alopecia areata patients. Extracted from the samples, RNA was reverse transcribed into cDNA to serve as the sequencing template. TCRdb's copy holds only in-frame clones and misses some; the assay was immunoSEQ multiplex PCR. This table holds around 190,000 clones, 64% found once. Findings and limits, study-wide: Mice showed clearer TCR sharing than patients did, a gap that was possibly HLA-related.

The receptor's source is a human donor with alopecia areata. This sample comprised CD4+ T cells sorted from blood, obtained at week 4, from a patient treated with tofacitinib.

In nucleotides, the CDR3 is TGTGCCAGCAGAAGAACAGGGGGCGGAGAGACCCAGTACTTC. Encoded protein: CASRRTGGGETQYF. The chain combines TRBV25-1 with TRBJ2-5; 9 positions agree with TRBD1. Trimming at V came to 6 bases and at J to 4 bases, leaving 6 bases not matched to a gene. Germline values: CDR1 MGHDK, CDR2 SYGVNS. The CDR3 has 14 residues.